A single sample gave rise to the 21 T cell receptor beta chains below, sequenced in a study of OX40 agonist ivuxolimab in advanced cancers. Method: immunoSEQ multiplex PCR; TCRdb's copy keeps in-frame clones and lacks some. There are tens of thousands of clones in the sample; about four fifths occur only once, and 3% lies in the top ten. The specimen comprised CD4+ or CD8+ T cells sorted from blood, sampled in a trial of the OX40 agonist ivuxolimab. The receptors stem from an adult with an advanced solid tumor such as melanoma, head and neck, liver or kidney cancer.

The sample holds one count of this clone. The genes are TRBV5-8 and TRBJ2-7; D is uncertain. CDR3 length: 11 amino acids. Trimming left V 2 bases short and J 3 bases short, with 3 bases between. Germline V gene sequence: CDR1 SGHTS, CDR2 YDEGEE. The CDR3 loop is CASSFRYEQYF. Written as DNA, the CDR3 is TGTGCCAGCAGCTTCCGCTACGAGCAGTACTTC.

The genes are TRBV10-2 and TRBJ1-5; TRBD1 aligns across 8 bases. The trim removed 5 bases at V and 2 bases at J, leaving 14 bases unmatched. The germline CDR1 and CDR2 sequences are WSHSY and SAAADI. CDR3 length: 18 residues. CDR3 sequence: CASSTTSDRERGNQPQHF. The CDR3 coding sequence is TGCGCCAGCAGTACGACCTCGGACAGGGAAAGGGGCAATCAGCCCCAGCATTTT.

The J gene is TRBJ1-2, the V gene TRBV12-5; no firm D call. The V gene's germline CDR1 is LGHNT and CDR2 FRNRAP. V was cut by 5 bases and J by 0 bases, with 13 bases left in between. The CDR3 has 15 amino acids. The CDR3 reads CASGNPVGSNYGYTF. As DNA, the CDR3 is TGTGCTAGTGGTAACCCGGTCGGGTCTAACTATGGCTACACCTTC.

This chain uses TRBV5-5 with TRBJ2-7; 10 bases line up with TRBD1. The CDR3 extends over 14 amino acids. Germline values: CDR1 SGHKS, CDR2 YYEKEE (reference sequence). The junction had 5 bases not matched to a gene; V was cut back by 3 bases and J by 5 bases. The CDR3 here is CASSWDRGTHEQYF. For the CDR3, the DNA is TGTGCCAGCAGCTGGGACAGGGGTACCCACGAGCAGTACTTC.

This clone came up a few times. The chain uses TRBV7-8 and TRBJ2-7; D may match TRBD1 or TRBD2 (5 bases each). Germline values: CDR1 SGHVS, CDR2 FQNEAQ. The V end was cut by 3 bases, the J end by 2 bases, with 20 bases between. The CDR3 consists of 17 residues. CDR3 sequence (DNA): TGTGCCAGCAGCTTCTTCTCCCCCCAAGGGACCCCCTACGAGCAGTACTTC. Residues: CASSFFSPQGTPYEQYF.

This clone was seen only once. The chain recombines TRBV5-8 with TRBJ1-1; D is ambiguous. The germline gives CDR1 SGHTS, CDR2 YDEGEE. CDR3 length: 15 residues. With 0 bases removed from V and 4 bases from J, the gap between germline ends came to 13 bases. CDR3 bases: TGTGCCAGCAGCTTGGGGTCTAGGCTTCGCACTGAAGCTTTCTTT. Translated: CASSLGSRLRTEAFF.

This chain links TRBV12-5 with TRBJ1-6; D might be TRBD1 (5 bases). Germline V gene data show CDR1 as LGHNT and CDR2 as FRNRAP. The CDR3 loop spans 17 amino acids. V was cut by 7 bases and J by 0 bases, with 16 bases left in between. The CDR3 DNA reads as TGTGCTAGTGCCTTGCAGGGCCTTAGCTCCTATAATTCACCCCTCCACTTT. This encodes CASALQGLSSYNSPLHF.

The table lists this clone with a count of one. The rearrangement uses TRBV4-2 and TRBJ2-7; D is uncertain. The CDR3 has 13 residues. CDR1 is LGHNA, CDR2 YNFKEQ, per germline. V shed 1 base and J shed 0 bases, with 4 bases lying between them. CDR3 sequence (DNA): TGTGCCAGCAGCCAAGGTCGCTCCTACGAGCAGTACTTC. It codes for CASSQGRSYEQYF.

The V gene is TRBV9, the J gene TRBJ2-1, with 9 bases identical to TRBD2. The CDR3 is 16 amino acids. Germline CDR1 and CDR2: SGDLS and YYNGEE. Trimming took 0 bases from V and 4 from J; bases not matched to a gene: 5. CDR3 sequence: CASSVVSSGEYNEQFF. CDR3 sequence (DNA): TGTGCCAGCAGCGTAGTATCTAGCGGGGAGTACAATGAGCAGTTCTTC.

Details on this clone: This sample includes further DNA sequences coding for the same CDR3. V usage is TRBV5-6 and J usage is TRBJ1-1; D might be TRBD1 (6 bases). The ends were cut back, 4 bases at V and 5 bases at J, with 18 bases in the middle. CDR1 and CDR2 (germline): SGHDT, YYEEEE. This CDR3 is built from 15 residues. Here the CDR3 DNA reads TGTGCCAGCAGCCGCTGGGGGGCAGGGCGGACTGAAGCTTTCTTT. Amino acids: CASSRWGAGRTEAFF.

This chain uses TRBV19 with TRBJ2-1; D assignment may be TRBD1 or TRBD2 (5 bases each). Germline CDR1 LNHDA, CDR2 SQIVND (reference sequence). The CDR3 is made up of 17 amino acids. V gave up 5 bases and J gave up 0 bases, with 17 bases separating them. The CDR3: CASSPDRGGSSYNEQFF. CDR3 sequence (DNA): TGTGCCAGTAGTCCCGACCGGGGCGGAAGCTCCTACAATGAGCAGTTCTTC.

The chain links TRBV7-9 to TRBJ2-7; 7 bases fit TRBD1. Trimming cost V 0 bases and J 5 bases; bases outside gene matches: 10. The CDR3 contains 16 residues. The germline V gene encodes CDR1 SEHNR and CDR2 FQNEAQ (reference sequence). Here the CDR3 reads CASSLAEIAGTDEQYF. The CDR3 nucleotides are TGTGCCAGCAGCTTAGCCGAGATAGCTGGGACAGACGAGCAGTACTTC. Together with reference TRBV7-9 and TRBJ2-7, the CDR3 gives the full variable domain: DTGVSQNPRHKITKRGQNVTFRCDPISEHNRLYWYRQTLGQGPEFLTYFQNEAQLEKSRLLSDRFSAERPKGSFSTLEIQRTEQGDSAMYLCASSLAEIAGTDEQYFGPGTRLTVT.

This clone turned up a few times. The rearrangement links TRBV6-6 to TRBJ2-7; possible D gene TRBD1, 6 bases. V was shortened by 7 bases and J by 0 bases, with 16 bases between the two germline ends. The CDR3 loop spans 15 amino acids. Germline-derived CDR1 and CDR2 are MNHNY and SVGAGI (reference sequence). CDR3 loop: CASIHRDASSYEQYF. CDR3 in DNA: TGTGCCAGCATTCACAGGGACGCCAGCTCCTACGAGCAGTACTTC.

The J gene is TRBJ2-3, the V gene TRBV2, with TRBD2 identical over 10 bases. The CDR3 runs to 15 residues. After removal of 2 bases from V and 3 bases from J, the junction contained 2 bases not matched to a gene. The germline V gene has CDR1 SNHLY and CDR2 FYNNEI. The CDR3 DNA reads as TGTGCCAGCAGTGAACTAGCGGGGGTTACAGATACGCAGTATTTT. Its protein is CASSELAGVTDTQYF.

This chain joins TRBV6-6 and TRBJ2-2; the D gene could be TRBD1 or TRBD2 (5 bases each). Germline assignment: CDR1 MNHNY and CDR2 SVGAGI (reference sequence). V shed 4 bases and J shed 8 bases, with 11 bases lying between them. The CDR3 is 13 residues long. As DNA, the CDR3 is TGTGCCAGCAGTTTGGGACCTCGGGGGGAGCTGTTTTTT. Its protein is CASSLGPRGELFF.

The chain couples TRBV4-1 to TRBJ1-6, with 8 nucleotides matching TRBD1. CDR1 and CDR2 (germline): MGHRA, YSYEKL. The CDR3 runs to 16 residues. V was clipped by 1 base and J by 9 bases; unmatched bases: 8. The CDR3 loop is CASSQGKAGGTSPLHF. The CDR3 DNA reads as TGCGCCAGCAGCCAAGGGAAGGCAGGGGGCACTTCACCCCTCCACTTT.

The CDR3 loop is CASSPDMSGLFF. CDR3 in DNA: TGTGCCAGCTCGCCCGACATGTCGGGACTGTTTTTT. The V and J genes are TRBV18 and TRBJ1-4; D not resolved. Germline lookup yields CDR1 KGHSH and CDR2 LQKENI. V was trimmed by 6 bases and J by 13 bases, leaving 15 bases between them. The length of the CDR3 is 12 residues.

This chain links TRBV6-1 with TRBJ1-5, with TRBD1 as a possible D gene (5 bases). Per germline, CDR1 MNHNS and CDR2 SASEGT. The CDR3 contains 14 residues. Trimming shortened V by 2 bases and J by 5 bases, and 10 bases separated the two germline ends. In nucleotides, the CDR3 is TGTGCCAGCAGTGAACGGGGGTTCGATCAGCCCCAGCATTTT. Its translation is CASSERGFDQPQHF.

The chain links TRBV2 to TRBJ1-5; D perhaps matches TRBD1 (6 bases). V lost 6 bases, J lost 3 bases, and 12 bases lay in between. From germline, CDR1 is SNHLY and CDR2 FYNNEI. The CDR3 is 14 amino acids. The CDR3 nucleotides read TGTGCCAGCAGAGGACAGTCAGTCAATCAGCCCCAGCATTTT. Amino acids: CASRGQSVNQPQHF.

The chain employs TRBV7-9 and TRBJ2-7; possible D gene TRBD2, 6 bases. This CDR3 has 15 residues. Per germline, CDR1 SEHNR and CDR2 FQNEAQ (reference sequence). Trimming left V 5 bases short and J 5 bases short, with 19 bases between. The chain's CDR3 is CASSDGAGNIHEQYF. The CDR3 DNA follows: TGTGCCAGCAGCGATGGGGCGGGGAATATCCACGAGCAGTACTTC.

The chain links TRBV6-6 to TRBJ1-1; no clear D. Germline lookup yields CDR1 MNHNY and CDR2 SVGAGI (reference sequence). V was pared by 5 bases and J by 1 base, with 8 bases between. This CDR3 contains 13 residues. CDR3 amino acids: CASSARSNTEAFF. The DNA of the CDR3 is TGTGCCAGCAGTGCCCGGTCGAACACTGAAGCTTTCTTT.